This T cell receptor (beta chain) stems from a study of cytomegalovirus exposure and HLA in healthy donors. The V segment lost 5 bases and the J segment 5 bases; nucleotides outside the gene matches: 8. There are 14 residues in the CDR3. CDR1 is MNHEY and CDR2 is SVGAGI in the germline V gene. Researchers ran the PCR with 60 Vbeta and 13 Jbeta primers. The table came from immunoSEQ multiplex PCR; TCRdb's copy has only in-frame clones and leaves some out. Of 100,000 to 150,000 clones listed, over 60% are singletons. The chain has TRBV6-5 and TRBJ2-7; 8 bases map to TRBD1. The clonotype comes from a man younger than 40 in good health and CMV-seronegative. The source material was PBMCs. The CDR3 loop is CASSTNDRGHEQYF. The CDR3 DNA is TGTGCCAGCAGTACCAACGACAGGGGACACGAGCAGTACTTC.